This T cell receptor (beta chain) was sequenced in a study of shared T cell receptors in the human thymus. This CDR3 is built from 14 residues. Looked up from germline, CDR1 is MDHEN and CDR2 is SYDVKM. With 4 bases removed from V and 0 bases from J, the gap between germline ends came to 4 bases. Measured with immunoSEQ multiplex PCR; TCRdb has only the in-frame clones, and not every one. The table records hundreds of thousands of clones, around 89% of them present only once. Separately, the same data were catalogued under a study of human thymus T cells. In that study: Immunologically healthy infants in Finland undergoing congenital heart defect surgery were the donors. Thymus tissue for the work was resected from patients undergoing corrective heart surgery. What related research reported was that thymic repertoires overlapped highly among unrelated individuals.

This TCR derives from a boy under three years old with a congenital heart defect. Sample: thymocytes. The chain combines TRBV28 with TRBJ2-6; no clear D gene. Here the CDR3 reads CASSSISGANVLTF. The CDR3 coding sequence is TGTGCCAGCAGTTCTATCTCTGGGGCCAACGTCCTGACTTTC.